One and the same sample provided the 19 T cell receptor beta chains below, sequenced in a study of CD8+ T cells in alopecia areata. The treatment denotes: oral pan-JAK inhibitor, 5-10 mg twice daily. Reverse transcription of extracted RNA yielded cDNA, which provided the sequencing template. This table comes from immunoSEQ multiplex PCR, and its TCRdb copy is limited to in-frame clones, with some not included. The table lists some 210,000 clones, over 60% of them singletons. Sequenced material: CD4+ T cells sorted from blood, taken between weeks 43 and 45, from a patient treated with tofacitinib. The source of these receptors is a human donor with alopecia areata.

In its sample, this clone was seen once. The V call is TRBV5-6, the J call TRBJ2-3, with 8 bases aligning to TRBD2. Germline CDR1 reads SGHDT; CDR2 reads YYEEEE. The CDR3 length is 18 residues. The junction had 14 bases not matched to a gene; V was cut back by 3 bases and J by 2 bases. The CDR3 DNA sequence: TGTGCCAGCAGCTCTACCTTGTCCGGGACTAGGACCACAGATACGCAGTATTTT. Amino acid sequence: CASSSTLSGTRTTDTQYF.

The chain links TRBV4-3 to TRBJ2-2; 9 positions agree with TRBD1. J gave up 0 bases and V 1 base, and 3 bases lay outside the gene matches. This CDR3 spans 17 amino acids. Looked up from germline, CDR1 is LGHNA and CDR2 is YSLEER. CDR3 DNA: TGCGCCAGCAGCCAAGCCCGACAGGGGGCGAACACCGGGGAGCTGTTTTTT. Its translation: CASSQARQGANTGELFF.

This clone was observed a few times. The chain uses TRBV6-5 and TRBJ2-2, with D possibly being TRBD1 or TRBD2 (6 bases each). This CDR3 is 15 amino acids long. Germline CDR1 is MNHEY and CDR2 is SVGAGI. V was shortened by 4 bases and J by 6 bases, with 15 bases between the two germline ends. CDR3 sequence (DNA): TGTGCCAGCAGTTCCCCTCGAGGGGGGCCCGGGGAGCTGTTTTTT. Encoded protein: CASSSPRGGPGELFF.

This clone was detected a few times. The V gene is TRBV28, the J gene TRBJ2-3, with 7 bases that match TRBD1. The CDR3 sequence is 15 residues long. V lost 1 base, J lost 1 base, and 2 bases stayed unmatched. CDR1 and CDR2 from the germline V gene are MDHEN and SYDVKM. CDR3 sequence: CASSLFGQGTDTQYF. In DNA form, the CDR3 reads TGTGCCAGCAGTTTATTCGGACAGGGCACAGATACGCAGTATTTT.

The chain links TRBV7-2 to TRBJ2-3; 9 bases fit TRBD1. This CDR3 contains 13 residues. Germline V lookup: CDR1 SGHTA, CDR2 FQGNSA. CDR3 nucleotides: TGTGCTTCCAGGGACAGGGGCACAGATACGCAGTATTTT. It specifies CASRDRGTDTQYF.

Only a few counts were recorded for this clone. The chain carries TRBV7-2 and TRBJ2-1; D unresolved. The V and J ends lost 2 bases and 0 bases respectively, with 14 bases between them. There are 17 residues in the CDR3. Germline V lookup: CDR1 SGHTA, CDR2 FQGNSA. Written as DNA, the CDR3 is TGTGCCAGCAGCTTACTGAGTGGTCCTATCTCCTACAATGAGCAGTTCTTC. This encodes CASSLLSGPISYNEQFF.

This clone appeared a few times. J is TRBJ1-6 and V is TRBV4-3, with D tentatively TRBD1 (5 bases). The CDR3 length is 16 residues. V was pared by 1 base and J by 8 bases, with 15 bases between. Germline CDR1 LGHNA, CDR2 YSLEER. Here the CDR3 DNA reads TGCGCCAGCAGCCAAGTGAGGGGCGCTTCGGATTCACCCCTCCACTTT. Protein sequence: CASSQVRGASDSPLHF.

The rearrangement links TRBV10-3 to TRBJ2-3; 16 nucleotides line up with TRBD2. The CDR3 extends over 17 amino acids. The V gene's germline CDR1 is ENHRY and CDR2 SYGVKD. The V segment lost 3 bases and the J segment 7 bases; nucleotides outside the gene matches: 7. The CDR3 reads CAISETGLAGGPYTQYF. The CDR3 bases are TGTGCCATCAGTGAAACGGGACTAGCGGGGGGGCCCTATACGCAGTATTTT.

The chain joins TRBV27 to TRBJ1-6; D not certain. Per germline, CDR1 MNHEY and CDR2 SMNVEV (reference sequence). V was trimmed by 3 bases and J by 0 bases, leaving 6 bases between them. CDR3 length: 15 amino acids. DNA for the CDR3: TGTGCCAGCAGTTTGGGGAGCTCCTATAATTCACCCCTCCACTTT. It codes for CASSLGSSYNSPLHF.

The rearrangement links TRBV18 to TRBJ1-1; D might be TRBD1 (5 bases). The CDR3 is made up of 13 amino acids. V was pared by 2 bases and J by 5 bases, with 9 bases between. Germline V gene data show CDR1 as KGHSH and CDR2 as LQKENI. CDR3 DNA sequence: TGTGCCAGCTCACCAAGGGGTGGAACTGAAGCTTTCTTT. As protein: CASSPRGGTEAFF.

The rearrangement uses TRBV25-1 and TRBJ2-3; 8 bases fit TRBD1. With 3 bases clipped from V and 6 bases from J, the junction kept 8 bases outside the gene matches. Germline lookup yields CDR1 MGHDK and CDR2 SYGVNS. CDR3 length equals 15 residues. The DNA for the CDR3 is TGTGCCAGCAGTGATCCGGGCAGGGGGCTTGATACGCAGTATTTT. Translated: CASSDPGRGLDTQYF.

This clone was found once. The chain carries TRBV19 and TRBJ2-7, with TRBD1 matching 7 bases. The CDR3 totals 13 residues. V was clipped by 3 bases and J by 6 bases; unmatched bases: 5. CDR1 is LNHDA and CDR2 is SQIVND in the germline V gene (reference sequence). The CDR3 region is CASSITEGAEQYF. CDR3 nucleotides: TGTGCCAGTAGTATCACTGAGGGGGCCGAGCAGTACTTC.

The chain is built from TRBV29-1 and TRBJ1-1; D may be TRBD1 (6 bases). The length of the CDR3 is 13 residues. V was cut by 5 bases and J by 0 bases, with 10 bases left in between. Germline loops: CDR1 SQVTM, CDR2 ANQGSEA. CDR3: CSVSDRVNTEAFF. The CDR3, as DNA: TGCAGCGTTTCGGACAGAGTGAACACTGAAGCTTTCTTT.

A word on this clone: Other DNA sequences in the sample encode the same CDR3. The chain is built from TRBV4-1 and TRBJ2-7; no definite D call. Germline CDR1 is MGHRA and CDR2 is YSYEKL. This CDR3 spans 16 amino acids. Trimming pared 0 bases from V and 2 bases from J, leaving 14 bases between. For the CDR3, the DNA is TGCGCCAGCAGCCAAGAAGTAGTAGCAGTAACCTACGAGCAGTACTTC. The encoded protein is CASSQEVVAVTYEQYF.

This rearrangement joins TRBV6-1 to TRBJ2-2; perhaps TRBD1 as D (6 bases). CDR1 is MNHNS and CDR2 is SASEGT in the germline V gene. The CDR3 length is 15 residues. The germline V and J ends were trimmed by 7 bases and 0 bases, with 12 bases remaining between them. The CDR3 region has the DNA TGTGCCAGCAATACGGACAGCGCGAACACCGGGGAGCTGTTTTTT. Translated: CASNTDSANTGELFF.

This rearrangement joins TRBV4-1 to TRBJ2-3; the D gene is possibly TRBD2 (5 bases). Germline V gene sequence: CDR1 MGHRA, CDR2 YSYEKL. The CDR3 contains 14 residues. CDR3 sequence (DNA): TGCGCAGCAGCGGACCTAGGACTCACAGATACGCAGTATTTT. Its protein is CAAADLGLTDTQYF.

The chain recombines TRBV13 with TRBJ2-3; 9 bases line up with TRBD2. CDR1 PRHDT and CDR2 FYEKMQ come from the germline V gene (reference sequence). V lost 5 bases and J lost 5; bases outside the gene matches: 8. This CDR3 contains 15 residues. CDR3 loop: CASSRQQRGEDTQYF. The CDR3 DNA is TGTGCCAGCAGCCGGCAACAGCGGGGGGAAGATACGCAGTATTTT.

This clone was picked up a small number of times. The gene calls are TRBV15 and TRBJ1-2, with a possible D match to TRBD1 (6 bases). V was cut by 5 bases and J by 8 bases, with 15 bases left in between. Germline V gene data show CDR1 as LNHNV and CDR2 as YYDKDF (reference sequence). The CDR3 sequence is 13 residues long. The CDR3 DNA is TGTGCCACCAGCCGGGACATCTTGGGAGGCTACACCTTC. Amino acids: CATSRDILGGYTF.

This clone was recorded a few times. V is TRBV7-9 and J is TRBJ2-1; D unresolved. The CDR3 has 14 amino acids. Trimming removed 2 bases at V and 6 bases at J, with 11 bases between. Germline V CDR1 and CDR2: SEHNR, FQNEAQ (reference sequence). The CDR3: CASSLLESSNEQFF. CDR3 nucleotide sequence: TGTGCCAGCAGCTTACTCGAGAGCTCCAATGAGCAGTTCTTC.